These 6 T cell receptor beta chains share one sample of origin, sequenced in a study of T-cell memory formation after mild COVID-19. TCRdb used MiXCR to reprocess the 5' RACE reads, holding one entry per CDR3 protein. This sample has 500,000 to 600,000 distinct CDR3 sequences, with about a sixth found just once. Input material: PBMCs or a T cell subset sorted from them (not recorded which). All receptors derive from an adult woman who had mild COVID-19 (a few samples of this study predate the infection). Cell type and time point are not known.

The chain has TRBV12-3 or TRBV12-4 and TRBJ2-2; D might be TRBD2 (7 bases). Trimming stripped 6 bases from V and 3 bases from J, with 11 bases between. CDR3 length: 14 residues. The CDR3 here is CASSRGGDTGELFF. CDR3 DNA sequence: TGTGCCAGCAGCAGGGGAGGGGACACCGGGGAGCTGTTTTTT.

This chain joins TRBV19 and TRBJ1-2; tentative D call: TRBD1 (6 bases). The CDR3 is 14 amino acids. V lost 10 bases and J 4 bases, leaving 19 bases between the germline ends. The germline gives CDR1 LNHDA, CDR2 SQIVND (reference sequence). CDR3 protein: CATVTQGSTYGYTF. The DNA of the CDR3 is TGTGCCACCGTCACCCAGGGGTCGACCTATGGCTACACCTTC.

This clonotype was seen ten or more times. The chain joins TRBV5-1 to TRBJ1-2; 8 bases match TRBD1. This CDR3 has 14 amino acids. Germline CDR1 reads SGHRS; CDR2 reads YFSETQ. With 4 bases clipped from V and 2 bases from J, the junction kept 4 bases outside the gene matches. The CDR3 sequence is CASSARQGNYGYTF. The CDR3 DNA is TGCGCCAGCAGCGCCCGACAGGGGAACTATGGCTACACCTTC.

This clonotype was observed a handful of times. The CDR3 region is CAISDPEQGYLNTEAFF. DNA for the CDR3: TGTGCCATCAGTGATCCGGAACAGGGCTACTTGAACACTGAAGCTTTCTTT. The chain recombines TRBV10-3 with TRBJ1-1; possibly TRBD1 for D (6 bases). There are 17 residues in the CDR3. Trimming pared 3 bases from V and 0 bases from J, leaving 17 bases between. The germline V gene has CDR1 ENHRY and CDR2 SYGVKD.

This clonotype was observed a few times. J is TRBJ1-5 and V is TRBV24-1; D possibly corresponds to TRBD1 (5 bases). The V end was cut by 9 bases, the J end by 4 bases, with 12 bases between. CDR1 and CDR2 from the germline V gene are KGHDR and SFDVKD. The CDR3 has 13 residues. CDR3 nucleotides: TGTGCCACCGGCGACGGGGGGAATCAGCCCCAGCATTTT. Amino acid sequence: CATGDGGNQPQHF.

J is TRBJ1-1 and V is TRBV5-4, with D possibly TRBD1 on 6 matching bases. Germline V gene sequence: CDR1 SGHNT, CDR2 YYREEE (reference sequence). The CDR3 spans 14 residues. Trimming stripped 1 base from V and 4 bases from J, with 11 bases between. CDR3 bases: TGTGCCAGCAGCTTGAGAGGGGGGGTCACTGAAGCTTTCTTT. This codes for CASSLRGGVTEAFF.